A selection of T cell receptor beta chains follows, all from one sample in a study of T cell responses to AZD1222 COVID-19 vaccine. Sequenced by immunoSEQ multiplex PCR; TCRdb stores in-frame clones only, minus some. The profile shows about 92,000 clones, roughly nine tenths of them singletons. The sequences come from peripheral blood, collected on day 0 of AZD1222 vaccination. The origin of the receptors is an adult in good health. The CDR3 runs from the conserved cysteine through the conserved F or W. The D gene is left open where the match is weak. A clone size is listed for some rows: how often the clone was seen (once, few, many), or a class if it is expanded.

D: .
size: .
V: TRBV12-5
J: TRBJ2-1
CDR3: CASGLGTVGHEQFF
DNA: TGTGCTAGTGGTTTGGGGACGGTGGGCCATGAGCAGTTCTTC

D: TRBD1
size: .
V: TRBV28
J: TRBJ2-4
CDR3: CASSTGGFIQYF
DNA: TGTGCCAGCAGTACAGGGGGCTTCATTCAGTACTTC

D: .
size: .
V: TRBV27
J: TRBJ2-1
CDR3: CASSSAGGDNEQFF
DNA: TGTGCCAGCAGTTCCGCGGGCGGGGACAATGAGCAGTTCTTC

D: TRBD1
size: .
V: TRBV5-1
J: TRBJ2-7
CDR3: CASSRDRVQDEQYF
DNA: TGCGCCAGCAGCCGTGACAGGGTCCAGGACGAGCAGTACTTC

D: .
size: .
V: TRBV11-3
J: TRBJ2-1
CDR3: CASQRGSYNEQFF
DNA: TGTGCCAGCCAACGCGGCTCCTACAATGAGCAGTTCTTC

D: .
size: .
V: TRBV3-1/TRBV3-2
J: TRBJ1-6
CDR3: CASSLGSSYNSPLHF
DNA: TGTGCCAGCAGCCTAGGGAGCTCCTATAATTCACCCCTCCACTTT

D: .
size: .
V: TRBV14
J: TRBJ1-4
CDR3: CASSPITGMGEKLFF
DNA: TGTGCCAGCAGCCCGATCACGGGTATGGGAGAAAAACTGTTTTTT

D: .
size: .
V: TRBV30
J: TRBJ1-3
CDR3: CAWNIMGSGNTIYF
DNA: TGTGCCTGGAATATAATGGGGTCTGGAAACACCATATATTTT

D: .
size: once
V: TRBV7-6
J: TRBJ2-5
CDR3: CASSPRIQETQYF
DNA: TGTGCCAGCAGCCCCCGAATCCAAGAGACCCAGTACTTC

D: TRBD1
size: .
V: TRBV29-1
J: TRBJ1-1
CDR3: CSVGTGNTEAFF
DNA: TGCAGCGTAGGGACAGGGAACACTGAAGCTTTCTTT

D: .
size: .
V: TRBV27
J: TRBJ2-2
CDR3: CASSFSGDRNTGELFF
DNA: TGTGCCAGCAGTTTCTCGGGGGACAGGAACACCGGGGAGCTGTTTTTT

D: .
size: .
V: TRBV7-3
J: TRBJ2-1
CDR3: CASSPFEGVYNEQFF
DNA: TGTGCCAGCAGCCCATTCGAAGGGGTCTACAATGAGCAGTTCTTC

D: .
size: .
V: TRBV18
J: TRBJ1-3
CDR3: CASSPGENTIYF
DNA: TGTGCCAGCTCACCGGGGGAAAACACCATATATTTT

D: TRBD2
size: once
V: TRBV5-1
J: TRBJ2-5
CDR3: CASSSSVAGGETQYF
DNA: TGCGCCAGCAGCTCCTCCGTAGCGGGAGGGGAGACCCAGTACTTC

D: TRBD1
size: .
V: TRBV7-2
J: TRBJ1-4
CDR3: CASSRGQGTEKLFF
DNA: TGTGCCAGCAGTCGGGGACAGGGGACTGAAAAACTGTTTTTT

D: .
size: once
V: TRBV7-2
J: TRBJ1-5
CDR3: CASSSQGNQPQHF
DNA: TGTGCCAGCAGCTCACAGGGAAATCAGCCCCAGCATTTT

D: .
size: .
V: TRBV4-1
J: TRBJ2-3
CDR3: CASSQDAGSDTQYF
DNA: TGCGCCAGCAGCCAAGACGCGGGTTCAGATACGCAGTATTTT

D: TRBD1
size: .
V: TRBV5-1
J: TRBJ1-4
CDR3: CASSLAGGEKLFF
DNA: TGCGCCAGCAGCTTGGCAGGGGGTGAAAAACTGTTTTTT

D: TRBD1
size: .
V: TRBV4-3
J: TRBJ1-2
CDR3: CASSQETGGYGYTF
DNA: TGCGCCAGCAGCCAAGAAACAGGGGGCTATGGCTACACCTTC

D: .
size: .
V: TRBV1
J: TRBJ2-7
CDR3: CTSSQGPPMSGPPYEQYF
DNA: TGCACCAGCAGCCAAGGACCCCCTATGAGCGGCCCACCCTACGAGCAGTACTTC

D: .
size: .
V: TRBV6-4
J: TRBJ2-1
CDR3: CASSRGPYNEQFF
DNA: TGTGCCAGCAGCAGGGGCCCCTACAATGAGCAGTTCTTC

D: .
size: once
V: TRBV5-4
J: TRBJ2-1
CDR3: CASSFRDLDDNEQFF
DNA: TGTGCCAGCAGCTTCCGGGACTTGGACGACAATGAGCAGTTCTTC

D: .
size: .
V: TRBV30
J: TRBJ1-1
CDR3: CAWSSTAVEAFF
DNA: TGTGCCTGGAGTTCTACCGCCGTTGAAGCTTTCTTT

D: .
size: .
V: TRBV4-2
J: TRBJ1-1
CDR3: CASSQDRLAPNTEAFF
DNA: TGTGCCAGCAGCCAAGATCGTCTGGCACCGAACACTGAAGCTTTCTTT

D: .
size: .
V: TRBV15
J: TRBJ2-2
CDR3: CATSRDGFRANTGELFF
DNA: TGTGCCACCAGCAGAGATGGTTTCAGGGCGAACACCGGGGAGCTGTTTTTT

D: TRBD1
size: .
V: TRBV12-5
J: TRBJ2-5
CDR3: CASGPGTELQETQYF
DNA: TGTGCTAGTGGACCCGGGACAGAACTCCAAGAGACCCAGTACTTC

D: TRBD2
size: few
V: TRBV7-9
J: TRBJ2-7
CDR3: CASSSASGGRHF
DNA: TGTGCCAGCAGCTCCGCTAGCGGGGGGAGGCACTTC

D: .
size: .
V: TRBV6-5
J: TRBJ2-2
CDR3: CALQGNTGELFF
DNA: TGTGCCCTACAGGGGAACACCGGGGAGCTGTTTTTT

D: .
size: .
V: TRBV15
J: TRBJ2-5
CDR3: CATSRDKGRETQYF
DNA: TGTGCCACCAGCAGAGATAAAGGGCGGGAGACCCAGTACTTC

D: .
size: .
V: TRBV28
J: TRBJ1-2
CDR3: CASTPIPGRKNYGYTF
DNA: TGTGCCAGCACTCCCATACCGGGACGAAAAAACTATGGCTACACCTTC

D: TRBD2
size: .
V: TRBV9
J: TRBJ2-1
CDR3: CASSAAGGLNNEQFF
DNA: TGTGCCAGCAGCGCCGCGGGGGGGCTGAACAATGAGCAGTTCTTC

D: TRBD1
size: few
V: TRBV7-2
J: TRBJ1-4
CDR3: CASSRQGAGEKLFF
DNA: TGTGCCAGCAGCAGGCAGGGGGCGGGTGAAAAACTGTTTTTT

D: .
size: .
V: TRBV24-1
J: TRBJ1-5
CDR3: CATSAAYSNQPQHF
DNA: TGTGCCACCAGTGCCGCGTATAGCAATCAGCCCCAGCATTTT

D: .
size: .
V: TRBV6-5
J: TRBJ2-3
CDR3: CASSTTGSDTQYF
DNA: TGTGCCAGCAGTACAACAGGGTCCGATACGCAGTATTTT

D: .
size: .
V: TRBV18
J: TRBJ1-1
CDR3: CASSSIGGSNTEAFF
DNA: TGTGCCAGCTCCTCAATCGGGGGGTCGAACACTGAAGCTTTCTTT

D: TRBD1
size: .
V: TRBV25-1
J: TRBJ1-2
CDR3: CASRAGGVYGYTF
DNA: TGTGCCAGCAGGGCAGGGGGTGTCTATGGCTACACCTTC

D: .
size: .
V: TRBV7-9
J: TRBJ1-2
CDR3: CASNPGREWGYTF
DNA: TGTGCCAGCAACCCTGGGAGGGAGTGGGGCTACACCTTC

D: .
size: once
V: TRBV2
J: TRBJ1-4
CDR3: CASRQYATNEKLFF
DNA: TGTGCCAGCAGACAGTATGCAACTAATGAAAAACTGTTTTTT

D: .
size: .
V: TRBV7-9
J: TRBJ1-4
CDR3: CASSPYTSTNEKLFF
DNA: TGTGCCAGCAGCCCCTACACCTCAACTAATGAAAAACTGTTTTTT

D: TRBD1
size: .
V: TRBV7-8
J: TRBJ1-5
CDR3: CASSPGTGRVSNQPQHF
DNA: TGTGCCAGCAGCCCCGGGACAGGGAGGGTTAGCAATCAGCCCCAGCATTTT

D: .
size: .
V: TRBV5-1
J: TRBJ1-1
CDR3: CASSLAGRSEAFF
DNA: TGCGCCAGCAGCTTGGCCGGACGGTCGGAAGCTTTCTTT

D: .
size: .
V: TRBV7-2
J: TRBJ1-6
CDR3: CASSRFEGLSPLHF
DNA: TGTGCCAGCAGCCGGTTCGAGGGACTATCACCCCTCCACTTT